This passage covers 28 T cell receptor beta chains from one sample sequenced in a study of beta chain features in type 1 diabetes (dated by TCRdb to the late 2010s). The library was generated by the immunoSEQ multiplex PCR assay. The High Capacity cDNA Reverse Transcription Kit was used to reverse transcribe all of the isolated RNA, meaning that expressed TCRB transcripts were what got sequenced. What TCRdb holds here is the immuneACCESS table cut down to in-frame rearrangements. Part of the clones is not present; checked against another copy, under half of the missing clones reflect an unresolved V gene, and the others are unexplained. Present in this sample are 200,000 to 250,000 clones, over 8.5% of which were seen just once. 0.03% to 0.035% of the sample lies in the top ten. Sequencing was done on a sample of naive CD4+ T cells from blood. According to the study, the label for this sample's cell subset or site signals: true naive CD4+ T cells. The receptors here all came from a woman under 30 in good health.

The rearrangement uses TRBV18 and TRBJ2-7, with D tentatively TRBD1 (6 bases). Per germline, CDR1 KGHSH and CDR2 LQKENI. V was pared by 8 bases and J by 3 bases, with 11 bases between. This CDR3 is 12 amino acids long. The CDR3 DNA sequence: TGTGCCAGCGGAAAGGGGGTCTACGAGCAGTACTTC. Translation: CASGKGVYEQYF. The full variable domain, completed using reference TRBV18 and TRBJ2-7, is NAGVMQNPRHLVRRRGQEARLRCSPMKGHSHVYWYRQLPEEGLKFMVYLQKENIIDESGMPKERFSAEFPKEGPSILRIQQVVRGDSAAYFCASGKGVYEQYFGPGTRLTVT.

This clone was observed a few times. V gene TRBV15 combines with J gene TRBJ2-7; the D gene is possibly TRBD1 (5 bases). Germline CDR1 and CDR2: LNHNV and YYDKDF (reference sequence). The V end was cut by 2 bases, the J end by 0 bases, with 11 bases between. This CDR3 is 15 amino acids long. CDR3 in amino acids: CATSRTPRVSYEQYF. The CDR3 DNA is TGTGCCACCAGCAGAACCCCCAGGGTCTCCTACGAGCAGTACTTC. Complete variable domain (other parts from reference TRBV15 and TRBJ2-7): DAMVIQNPRYQVTQFGKPVTLSCSQTLNHNVMYWYQQKSSQAPKLLFHYYDKDFNNEADTPDNFQSRRPNTSFCFLDIRSPGLGDTAMYLCATSRTPRVSYEQYFGPGTRLTVT.

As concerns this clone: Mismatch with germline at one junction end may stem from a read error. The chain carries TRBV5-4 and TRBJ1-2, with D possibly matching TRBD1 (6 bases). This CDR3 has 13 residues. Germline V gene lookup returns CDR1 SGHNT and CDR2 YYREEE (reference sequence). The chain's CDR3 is CASSQPGTPGYTF. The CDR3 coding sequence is TGCGCCAGCAGCCAACCCGGGACACCTGGCTACACCTTC.

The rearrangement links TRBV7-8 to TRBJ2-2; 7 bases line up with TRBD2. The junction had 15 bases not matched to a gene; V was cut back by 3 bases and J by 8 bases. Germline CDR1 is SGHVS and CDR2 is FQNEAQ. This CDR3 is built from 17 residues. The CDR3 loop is CASSFPGGRLKLGELFF. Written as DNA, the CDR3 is TGTGCCAGCAGCTTCCCTGGCGGGAGACTTAAGTTGGGGGAGCTGTTTTTT.

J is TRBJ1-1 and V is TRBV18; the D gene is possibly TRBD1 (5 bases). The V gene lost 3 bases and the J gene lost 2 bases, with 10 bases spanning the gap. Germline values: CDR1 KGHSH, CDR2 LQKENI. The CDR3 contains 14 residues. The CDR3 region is CASSPTGENTEAFF. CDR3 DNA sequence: TGTGCCAGCTCACCCACAGGAGAAAACACTGAAGCTTTCTTT.

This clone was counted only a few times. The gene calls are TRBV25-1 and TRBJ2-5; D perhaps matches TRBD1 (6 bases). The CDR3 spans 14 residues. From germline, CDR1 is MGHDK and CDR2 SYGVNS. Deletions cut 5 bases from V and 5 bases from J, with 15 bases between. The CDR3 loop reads CASSSDRSTETQYF. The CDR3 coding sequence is TGTGCCAGCAGTTCTGACAGGTCGACGGAGACCCAGTACTTC.

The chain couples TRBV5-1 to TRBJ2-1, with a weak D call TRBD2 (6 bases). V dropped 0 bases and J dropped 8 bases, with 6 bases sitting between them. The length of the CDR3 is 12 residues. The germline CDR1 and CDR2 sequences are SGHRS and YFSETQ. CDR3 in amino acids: CASSLAGDEQFF. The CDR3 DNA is TGCGCCAGCAGCTTGGCGGGGGATGAGCAGTTCTTC.

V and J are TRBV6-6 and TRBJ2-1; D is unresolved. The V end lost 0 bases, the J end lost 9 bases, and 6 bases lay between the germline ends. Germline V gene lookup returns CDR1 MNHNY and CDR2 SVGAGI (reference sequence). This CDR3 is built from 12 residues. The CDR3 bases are TGTGCCAGCAGTTACTCGAAGAGTGAGCAGTTCTTC. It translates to CASSYSKSEQFF.

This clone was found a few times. CDR3 amino acids: CASSPPTGSATSSYNEQFF. As DNA, the CDR3 is TGTGCCAGCTCACCGCCGACAGGGTCAGCGACGAGCTCCTACAATGAGCAGTTCTTC. The chain couples TRBV18 to TRBJ2-1; 7 bases match TRBD1. Trimming removed 3 bases from V and 0 bases from J; junction bases left unmatched: 14. This CDR3 contains 19 residues. CDR1 is KGHSH, CDR2 LQKENI, per germline.

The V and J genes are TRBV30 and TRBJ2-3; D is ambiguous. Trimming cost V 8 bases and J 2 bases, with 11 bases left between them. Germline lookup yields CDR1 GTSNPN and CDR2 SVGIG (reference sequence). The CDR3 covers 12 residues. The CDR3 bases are TGTGCCGTCGTTAAAAACACAGATACGCAGTATTTT. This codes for CAVVKNTDTQYF.

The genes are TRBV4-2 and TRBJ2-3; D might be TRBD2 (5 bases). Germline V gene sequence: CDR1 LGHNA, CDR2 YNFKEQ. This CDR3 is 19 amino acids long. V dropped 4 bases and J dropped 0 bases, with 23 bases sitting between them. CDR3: CASSPHWSGGPPSTDTQYF. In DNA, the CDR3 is TGTGCCAGCAGCCCGCATTGGTCCGGCGGGCCGCCCAGCACAGATACGCAGTATTTT.

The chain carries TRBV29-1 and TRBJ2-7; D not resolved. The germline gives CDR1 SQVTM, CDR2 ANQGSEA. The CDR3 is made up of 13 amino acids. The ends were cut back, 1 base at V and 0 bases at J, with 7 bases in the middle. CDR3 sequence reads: CSVEVESSYEQYF. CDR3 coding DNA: TGCAGCGTTGAAGTGGAGTCCTCCTACGAGCAGTACTTC.

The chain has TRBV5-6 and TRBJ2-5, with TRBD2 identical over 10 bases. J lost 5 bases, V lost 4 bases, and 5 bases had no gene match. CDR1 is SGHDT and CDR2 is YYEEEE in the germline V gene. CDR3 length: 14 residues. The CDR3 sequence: CASSLSGGVETQYF. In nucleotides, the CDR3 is TGTGCCAGCAGCCTGAGCGGGGGGGTCGAGACCCAGTACTTC.

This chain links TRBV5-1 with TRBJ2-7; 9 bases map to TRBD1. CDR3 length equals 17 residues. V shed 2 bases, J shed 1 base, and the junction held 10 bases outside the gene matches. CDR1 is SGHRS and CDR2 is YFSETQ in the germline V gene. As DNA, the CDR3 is TGCGCCAGCAGCTTAAACCCGGGACAGGGATTTTCCTACGAGCAGTACTTC. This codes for CASSLNPGQGFSYEQYF.

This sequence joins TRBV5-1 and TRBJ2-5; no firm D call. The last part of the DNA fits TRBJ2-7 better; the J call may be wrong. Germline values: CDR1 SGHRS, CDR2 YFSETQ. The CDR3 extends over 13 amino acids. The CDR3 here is CASSLDRSYEQYF. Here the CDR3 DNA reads TGCGCCAGCAGCTTGGACCGGTCCTACGAGCAGTACTTC.

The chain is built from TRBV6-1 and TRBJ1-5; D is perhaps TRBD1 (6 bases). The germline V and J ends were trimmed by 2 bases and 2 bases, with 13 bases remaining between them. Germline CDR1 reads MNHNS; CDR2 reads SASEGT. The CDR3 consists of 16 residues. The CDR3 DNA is TGTGCCAGCAGTGAACCAAAGACAGGACGCAATCAGCCCCAGCATTTT. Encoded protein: CASSEPKTGRNQPQHF.

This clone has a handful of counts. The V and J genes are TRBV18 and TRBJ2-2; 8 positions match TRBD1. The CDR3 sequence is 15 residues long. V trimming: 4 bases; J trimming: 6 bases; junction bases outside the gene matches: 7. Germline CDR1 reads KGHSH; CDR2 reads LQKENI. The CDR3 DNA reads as TGTGCCAGCTCACGCGGGACAGGCGCCGCCGGGGAGCTGTTTTTT. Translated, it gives CASSRGTGAAGELFF.

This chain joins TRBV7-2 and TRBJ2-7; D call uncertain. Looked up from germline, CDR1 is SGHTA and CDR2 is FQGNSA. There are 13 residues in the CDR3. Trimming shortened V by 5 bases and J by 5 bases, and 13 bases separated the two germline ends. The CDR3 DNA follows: TGTGCCAGCAGCCCCAGGCCTCCGGACGAGCAGTACTTC. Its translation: CASSPRPPDEQYF.

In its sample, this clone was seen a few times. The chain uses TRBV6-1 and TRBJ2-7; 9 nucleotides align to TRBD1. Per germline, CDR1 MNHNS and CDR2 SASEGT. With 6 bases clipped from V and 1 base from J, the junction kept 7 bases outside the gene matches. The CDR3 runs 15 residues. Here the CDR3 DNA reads TGTGCCAGCAGCCCCCGGGACAGGGCATCCTACGAGCAGTACTTC. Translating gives CASSPRDRASYEQYF.

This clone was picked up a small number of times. This CDR3 is CASSLDRGNGGNEQFF. DNA of the CDR3: TGCGCCAGCAGCTTGGATCGGGGGAACGGTGGCAATGAGCAGTTCTTC. This rearrangement joins TRBV5-1 to TRBJ2-1; maybe TRBD2 (6 bases). Germline V CDR1 and CDR2: SGHRS, YFSETQ. V was shortened by 0 bases and J by 6 bases, with 16 bases between the two germline ends. The CDR3 is 16 amino acids.

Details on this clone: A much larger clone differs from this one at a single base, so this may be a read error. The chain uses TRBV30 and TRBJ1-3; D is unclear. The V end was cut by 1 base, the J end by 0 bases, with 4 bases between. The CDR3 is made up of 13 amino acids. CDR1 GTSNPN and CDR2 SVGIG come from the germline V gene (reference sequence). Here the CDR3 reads CAWSASSGNTIYF. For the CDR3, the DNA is TGTGCCTGGAGTGCCAGCTCTGGAAACACCATATATTTT. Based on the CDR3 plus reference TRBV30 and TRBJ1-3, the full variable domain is SQTIHQWPATLVQPVGSPLSLECTVEGTSNPNLYWYRQAAGRGLQLLFYSVGIGQISSEVPQNLSASRPQDRQFILSSKKLLLSDSGFYLCAWSASSGNTIYFGEGSWLTVV.

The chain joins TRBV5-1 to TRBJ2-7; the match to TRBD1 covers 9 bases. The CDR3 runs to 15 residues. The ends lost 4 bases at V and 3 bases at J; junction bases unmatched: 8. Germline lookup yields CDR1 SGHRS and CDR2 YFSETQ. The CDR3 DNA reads TGCGCCAGCAGCCCCGGGACAGGGACCCTCTACGAGCAGTACTTC. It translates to CASSPGTGTLYEQYF.

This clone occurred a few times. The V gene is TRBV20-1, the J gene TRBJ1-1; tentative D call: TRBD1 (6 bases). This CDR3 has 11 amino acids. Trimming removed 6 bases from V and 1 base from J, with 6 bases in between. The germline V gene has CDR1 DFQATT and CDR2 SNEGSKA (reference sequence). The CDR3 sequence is CSATGNTEAFF. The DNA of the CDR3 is TGCAGTGCGACAGGGAACACTGAAGCTTTCTTT.

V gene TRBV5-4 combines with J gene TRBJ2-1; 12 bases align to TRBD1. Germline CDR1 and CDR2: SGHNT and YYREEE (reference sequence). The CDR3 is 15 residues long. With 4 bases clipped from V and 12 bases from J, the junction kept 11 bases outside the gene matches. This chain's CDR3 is CASSRDRGRKTTQFF. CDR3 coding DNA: TGTGCCAGCAGCCGGGACAGGGGGCGCAAGACGACGCAGTTCTTC.

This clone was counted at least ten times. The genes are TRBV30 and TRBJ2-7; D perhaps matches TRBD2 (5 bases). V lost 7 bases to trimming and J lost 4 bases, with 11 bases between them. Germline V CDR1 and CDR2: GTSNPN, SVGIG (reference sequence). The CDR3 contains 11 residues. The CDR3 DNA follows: TGTGCCTTCGCGGCGGGTTACGAGCAGTACTTC. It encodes CAFAAGYEQYF.

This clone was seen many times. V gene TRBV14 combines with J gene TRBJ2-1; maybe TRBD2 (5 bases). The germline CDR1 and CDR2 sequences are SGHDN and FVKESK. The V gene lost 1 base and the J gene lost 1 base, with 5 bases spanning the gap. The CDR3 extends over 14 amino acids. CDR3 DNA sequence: TGTGCCAGCAGCCAAGCGGGGTCCTACAATGAGCAGTTCTTC. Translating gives CASSQAGSYNEQFF.

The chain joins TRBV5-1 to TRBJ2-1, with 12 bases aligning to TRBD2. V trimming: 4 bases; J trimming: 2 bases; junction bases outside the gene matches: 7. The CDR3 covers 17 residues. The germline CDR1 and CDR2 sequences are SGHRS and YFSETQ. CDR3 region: CASSTWTSGVPYNEQFF. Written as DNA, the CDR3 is TGCGCCAGCAGCACTTGGACTAGCGGGGTCCCCTACAATGAGCAGTTCTTC.

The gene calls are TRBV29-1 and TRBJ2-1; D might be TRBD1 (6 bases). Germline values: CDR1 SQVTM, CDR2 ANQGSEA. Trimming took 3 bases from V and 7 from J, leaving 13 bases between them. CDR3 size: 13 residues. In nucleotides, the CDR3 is TGCAGCGTTGATACAGGGCGGTCTAATGAGCAGTTCTTC. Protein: CSVDTGRSNEQFF.